The sequence of this T cell receptor (beta chain) was determined in a study of shared clonotypes between healthy human individuals. As concerns this clone: Its target is not known.

The study, taken as a whole, reports: An anticipated effect of sequencing depth on clonotype sharing among donors was recognized.

Produced via immunoSEQ multiplex PCR; TCRdb's table is partial and in-frame only. The sample lists about 1.1 million clones, 75% to 80% occurring once. Sequenced material: memory CD4+ T cells from PBMCs. Regarding subset: CD45RA-negative fraction. This sequence was found in a man younger than 35 in good health. Some clones in this sample may be carry-over from other donors' samples.

The CDR3 nucleotides are TGCGCCAGCAGTGGGACCTCCGGGACAGGGGATGGCTACACCTTC. Translating it yields CASSGTSGTGDGYTF. This sequence joins TRBV10-2 and TRBJ1-2; TRBD1 agrees at 10 bases. Trimming at V came to 4 bases and at J to 6 bases, leaving 8 bases not matched to a gene. The CDR3 runs 15 residues. The germline V gene has CDR1 WSHSY and CDR2 SAAADI.